These 12 T cell receptor beta chains were sequenced from one sample in a study of T-cell reconstitution after alpha-beta-depleted transplantation in children. For TCRbeta, the library was prepared with unique molecular identifiers. TCRdb analysed the PCR reads with MiXCR anew, one entry per CDR3 protein. The sample holds fewer than 700,000 distinct CDR3 sequences, roughly 13% seen once. The sample in question was PBMCs, mostly from graft donor cells, obtained 360 days after TCRalphabeta/CD19-depleted stem cell transplant. The receptors come from a male patient aged 5 to 17 who had a stem cell transplant for acute myeloid leukemia, so the T cells may come from the graft donor.

This clonotype was counted a few times. The gene calls are TRBV28 and TRBJ2-5, with TRBD2 identical over 13 bases. Germline CDR1 MDHEN, CDR2 SYDVKM. J was trimmed by 7 bases and V by 7 bases; bases with no gene match: 15. The CDR3 length is 17 residues. DNA of the CDR3: TGTGCCAGCATGACTCGGACTAGCGGGAGCCCAAGAGGGACCCAGTACTTC. Translating gives CASMTRTSGSPRGTQYF.

This clonotype was counted ten times or more. The V and J genes are TRBV9 and TRBJ2-7; D tentatively fits TRBD1 or TRBD2 (5 bases each). Trimming took off 0 bases at V and 5 bases at J, with 15 bases between the two ends. The germline CDR1 and CDR2 sequences are SGDLS and YYNGEE. This CDR3 spans 15 amino acids. The CDR3 loop reads CASSVGIGRDHEQYF. CDR3 in DNA: TGTGCCAGCAGCGTAGGCATCGGCAGGGACCACGAGCAGTACTTC.

About this clonotype: This may be a read error, as it is one base from a much larger clone. The rearrangement uses TRBV28 and TRBJ2-5; TRBD2 agrees at 8 bases. The CDR3 contains 16 residues. The ends lost 6 bases at V and 0 bases at J; junction bases unmatched: 9. Germline CDR1 MDHEN, CDR2 SYDVKM. The CDR3 coding sequence is TGTGCCAGCAGCCAGAATAGCGGGACGTACCAAGAGACCCAGTACTTC. Its translation is CASSQNSGTYQETQYF.

The V call is TRBV19, the J call TRBJ1-1; a possible D gene is TRBD1 (5 bases). This CDR3 has 14 residues. V lost 3 bases and J 4 bases, leaving 12 bases between the germline ends. Germline V CDR1 and CDR2: LNHDA, SQIVND (reference sequence). In nucleotides, the CDR3 is TGTGCCAGTAGTATTAAACAGGAGGTCACTGAAGCTTTCTTT. This gives the protein CASSIKQEVTEAFF.

The V and J genes are TRBV20-1 and TRBJ2-7, with TRBD2 as a possible D gene (5 bases). V gave up 6 bases and J gave up 4 bases, with 22 bases separating them. CDR3 size: 15 residues. Germline CDR1 and CDR2: DFQATT and SNEGSKA (reference sequence). In DNA form, the CDR3 reads TGCAGTGCCCCCCCGGCGGGTACCCGACTATACGAGCAGTACTTC. Translated: CSAPPAGTRLYEQYF.

This clonotype showed up just a few times. The chain combines TRBV5-1 with TRBJ2-3; D possibly corresponds to TRBD2 (5 bases). This CDR3 region has 15 residues. V shed 1 base and J shed 4 bases, with 13 bases lying between them. Germline V gene data show CDR1 as SGHRS and CDR2 as YFSETQ. CDR3 nucleotide sequence: TGCGCCAGCAGCTTGAACGGGATGGTCGCAGATACGCAGTATTTT. Residues: CASSLNGMVADTQYF.

This clonotype appeared a few times. Written as DNA, the CDR3 is TGTGCCAGCAGTGAACGTAGCGGGAGACGCAATGAGCAGTTCTTC. Amino acids: CASSERSGRRNEQFF. This chain links TRBV25-1 with TRBJ2-1; 9 bases line up with TRBD2. This CDR3 has 15 amino acids. With V trimmed by 2 bases and J by 6 bases, 5 bases remained unmatched. The germline CDR1 and CDR2 sequences are MGHDK and SYGVNS.

This clonotype has ten or more counts. Germline and junction disagree at one end, which may indicate a read error. This chain uses TRBV5-1 with TRBJ2-7; D not certain. The V gene's germline CDR1 is SGHRS and CDR2 YFSETQ. There are 12 residues in the CDR3. The CDR3 sequence: CASSLGFYEQYF. The CDR3 DNA sequence: TGTGCCAGCAGTTTAGGGTTCTACGAGCAGTACTTC. Combining the CDR3 with reference TRBV5-1 and TRBJ2-7 gives the whole variable domain KAGVTQTPRYLIKTRGQQVTLSCSPISGHRSVSWYQQTPGQGLQFLFEYFSETQRNKGNFPGRFSGRQFSNSRSEMNVSTLELGDSALYLCASSLGFYEQYFGPGTRLTVT.

This clonotype was found many times. V gene TRBV5-1 combines with J gene TRBJ2-4; 10 nucleotides align to TRBD2. CDR1 SGHRS and CDR2 YFSETQ come from the germline V gene. The V and J ends lost 0 bases and 3 bases, in that order; junction bases with no gene match: 6. The CDR3 contains 17 residues. Here the CDR3 reads CASSLASSGRGKNIQYF. The CDR3 bases are TGCGCCAGCAGCTTGGCCTCTAGCGGGAGAGGCAAAAACATTCAGTACTTC.

This chain uses TRBV28 with TRBJ2-7; TRBD2 might be the D (5 bases). CDR1 MDHEN and CDR2 SYDVKM come from the germline V gene. The CDR3 has 14 residues. V was cut by 2 bases and J by 3 bases, with 11 bases left in between. The chain's CDR3 is CASSLPSSGYEQYF. In DNA form, the CDR3 reads TGTGCCAGCAGTTTACCTTCCAGCGGCTACGAGCAGTACTTC.

The chain combines TRBV28 with TRBJ2-7; the D is unclear. V gave up 2 bases and J gave up 2 bases, with 10 bases separating them. Germline V lookup: CDR1 MDHEN, CDR2 SYDVKM. CDR3 size: 14 residues. The CDR3 reads CASSLPTVTYEQYF. The CDR3, as DNA: TGTGCCAGCAGTTTACCCACGGTGACCTACGAGCAGTACTTC.

The genes are TRBV19 and TRBJ1-5, with D unclear. Germline CDR1 is LNHDA and CDR2 is SQIVND (reference sequence). The V end was cut by 10 bases, the J end by 6 bases, with 25 bases between. This CDR3 has 16 amino acids. The CDR3 nucleotides read TGTGCCACCACGGGCGGGCGATCTAGTGGTGGTCAGCCCCAGCATTTT. Encoded protein: CATTGGRSSGGQPQHF.